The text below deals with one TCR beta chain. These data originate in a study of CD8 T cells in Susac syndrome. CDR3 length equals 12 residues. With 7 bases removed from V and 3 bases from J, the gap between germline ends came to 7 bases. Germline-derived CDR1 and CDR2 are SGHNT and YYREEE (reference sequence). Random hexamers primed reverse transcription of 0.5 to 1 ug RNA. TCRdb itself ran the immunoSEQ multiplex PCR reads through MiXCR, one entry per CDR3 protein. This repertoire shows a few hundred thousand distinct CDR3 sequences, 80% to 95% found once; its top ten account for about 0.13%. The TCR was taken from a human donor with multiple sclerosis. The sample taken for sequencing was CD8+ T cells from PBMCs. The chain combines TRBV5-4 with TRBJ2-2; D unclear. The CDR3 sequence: CASPGDTGELFF. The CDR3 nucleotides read TGTGCCAGCCCTGGGGACACCGGGGAGCTGTTTTTT.